The 11 T cell receptor beta chains given below trace back to one sample, sequenced in a study of T cells after posttransplantation cyclophosphamide. This table comes from immunoSEQ multiplex PCR, and its TCRdb copy is limited to in-frame clones, with some not included. The sample carries 7,000 or so clones, approximately 84% recorded once. The source material was memory CD4+ T cells sorted from blood. These receptors were obtained from a woman aged 45-60 years in good health and a related stem cell transplant donor.

The chain is built from TRBV15 and TRBJ2-7; possible D gene TRBD2, 5 bases. The V gene lost 1 base and the J gene lost 2 bases, with 15 bases spanning the gap. The CDR3 length is 16 residues. The germline gives CDR1 LNHNV, CDR2 YYDKDF (reference sequence). The CDR3 sequence: CATSRGTPSSTYEQYF. CDR3 bases: TGTGCCACCAGCAGAGGGACTCCCTCAAGCACCTACGAGCAGTACTTC.

The V gene is TRBV19, the J gene TRBJ1-5; no clear D gene. CDR3 size: 13 residues. Trimming took 6 bases from V and 5 from J, leaving 11 bases between them. The V gene's germline CDR1 is LNHDA and CDR2 SQIVND (reference sequence). The CDR3 loop is CASSAERDQPQHF. The CDR3 DNA is TGTGCCAGTAGCGCCGAGAGGGATCAGCCCCAGCATTTT. Looking up the rest from reference TRBV19 and TRBJ1-5 gives the full variable domain: DGGITQSPKYLFRKEGQNVTLSCEQNLNHDAMYWYRQDPGQGLRLIYYSQIVNDFQKGDIAEGYSVSREKKESFPLTVTSAQKNPTAFYLCASSAERDQPQHFGDGTRLSIL.

The chain has TRBV14 and TRBJ1-4, with D unclear. CDR3 length equals 15 residues. CDR1 is SGHDN and CDR2 is FVKESK in the germline V gene. The germline V and J ends were trimmed by 0 bases and 7 bases, with 12 bases remaining between them. The CDR3 loop is CASSQDNRGGEKLFF. Here the CDR3 DNA reads TGTGCCAGCAGCCAAGATAATCGGGGTGGTGAAAAACTGTTTTTT.

This rearrangement joins TRBV19 to TRBJ2-5, with D possibly matching TRBD2 (5 bases). V was cut by 2 bases and J by 5 bases, with 12 bases left in between. In germline, CDR1 is LNHDA, CDR2 SQIVND (reference sequence). The CDR3 spans 14 residues. The DNA for the CDR3 is TGTGCCAGTAGTATATTGTCGGGGAGTGAGACCCAGTACTTC. This translates into CASSILSGSETQYF.

This clone is medium-sized within its sample. This chain links TRBV6-5 with TRBJ1-5; D may be TRBD1 (6 bases). Germline values: CDR1 MNHEY, CDR2 SVGAGI. The CDR3 loop spans 15 amino acids. The V end was cut by 5 bases, the J end by 1 base, with 12 bases between. CDR3 amino acids: CASSPWGGSNQPQHF. The CDR3 DNA follows: TGTGCCAGCAGTCCCTGGGGGGGCAGCAATCAGCCCCAGCATTTT.

V usage is TRBV27 and J usage is TRBJ1-1; the D gene is possibly TRBD1 (5 bases). The CDR3 runs 13 residues. The V end lost 6 bases, the J end lost 4 bases, and 12 bases lay between the germline ends. The germline V gene has CDR1 MNHEY and CDR2 SMNVEV (reference sequence). The CDR3 is CASRVGGSTEAFF. CDR3 DNA sequence: TGTGCCAGCAGGGTGGGGGGGAGCACTGAAGCTTTCTTT.

CDR3 sequence reads: CASSKGAGDTDTQYF. The CDR3 nucleotides read TGTGCCAGCTCTAAAGGAGCGGGGGACACAGATACGCAGTATTTT. The chain has TRBV6-4 and TRBJ2-3, with 8 bases aligning to TRBD2. With V trimmed by 8 bases and J by 2 bases, 9 bases remained unmatched. The CDR3 consists of 15 residues. The germline V gene encodes CDR1 MRHNA and CDR2 SNTAGT.

The J gene is TRBJ1-5, the V gene TRBV2; D possibly corresponds to TRBD1 (6 bases). Deletions cut 7 bases from V and 6 bases from J, with 10 bases between. CDR1 and CDR2 from the germline V gene are SNHLY and FYNNEI. CDR3 length: 12 amino acids. Here the CDR3 reads CASKGEGQPQHF. DNA for the CDR3: TGTGCCAGCAAGGGGGAAGGTCAGCCCCAGCATTTT.

The chain recombines TRBV7-9 with TRBJ1-2; TRBD1 matches at 8 bases. V shed 5 bases, J shed 4 bases, and the junction held 9 bases outside the gene matches. The CDR3 sequence is 15 residues long. CDR1 is SEHNR, CDR2 FQNEAQ, per germline (reference sequence). The CDR3 sequence is CASSPLTDRAYGYTF. CDR3 nucleotides: TGTGCCAGCAGCCCGCTTACGGACAGGGCCTATGGCTACACCTTC.

This clone was detected once. The V and J genes are TRBV5-1 and TRBJ1-2, with 8 bases identical to TRBD1. The CDR3 has 15 residues. Germline trimming cut 0 bases from V and 7 bases from J; bases unmatched to any gene: 8. CDR1 and CDR2 (germline): SGHRS, YFSETQ. This CDR3 reads CASSLDRGKISGYTF. CDR3 nucleotide sequence: TGCGCCAGCAGCTTGGACAGGGGGAAAATCAGTGGCTACACCTTC.

Turning to this clone: One base separates it from a far larger clone, so it is likely a read error. The chain uses TRBV6-5 and TRBJ2-2, with a weak D call TRBD2 (5 bases). Germline CDR1 MNHEY, CDR2 SVGAGI. The CDR3 extends over 13 amino acids. The CDR3 here is CASSLLGIGELLF. In DNA form, the CDR3 reads TGTGCCAGCAGCCTTCTAGGAATCGGGGAGCTGTTATTT.